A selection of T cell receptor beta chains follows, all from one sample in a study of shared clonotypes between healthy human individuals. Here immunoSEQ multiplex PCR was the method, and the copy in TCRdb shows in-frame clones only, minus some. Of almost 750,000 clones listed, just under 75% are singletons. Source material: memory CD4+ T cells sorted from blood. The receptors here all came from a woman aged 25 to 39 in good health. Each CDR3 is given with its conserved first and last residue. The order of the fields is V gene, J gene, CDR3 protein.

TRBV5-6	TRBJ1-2	CASLRDSLPYGYTF
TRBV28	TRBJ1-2	CASSAQLNYGYTF
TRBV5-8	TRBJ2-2	CASSLGTSVTGELFF
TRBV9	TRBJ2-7	CASSVSNSGIYEQYF
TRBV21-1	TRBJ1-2	CASSKGQGGYTF
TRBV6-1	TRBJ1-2	CASSEQGQGGYTF
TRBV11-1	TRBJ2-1	CASTREGSYNEQFF
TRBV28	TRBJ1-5	CASSRGLGQPQHF
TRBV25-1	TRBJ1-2	CASSEAGIYGYTF
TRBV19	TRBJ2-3	CASSSQAGAVTDTQYF